This T cell receptor (beta chain) is drawn from a study of CXCR3-negative and CXCR3-positive naive CD8 T cells. Across the whole study: The TRB read total, some 130 million, broke down to about 1.5 +/- 0.3 million reads per library.

The authors gated naive CD8+ T cells as CD45RO-CCR7+CD27+CD95-. Germline CDR1 is SGHVS and CDR2 is FNYEAQ. The CDR3 has 15 amino acids. It was by 5' RACE with UMI labels that the TRB cDNA libraries were prepared. Reprocessing the 5' RACE reads, TCRdb reports a single entry for every CDR3 protein and omits DNA. This listing includes 130,000 or so distinct CDR3 sequences. On this clonotype: What it binds is not known.

Study-wide results and caveats: Comparison of naive subsets found surface CD5 to be comparable, and TCR strength was inferred on the basis of TRB CDR3 properties. Compared with CXCR3-negative naive cells, CXCR3-positive naive cells showed more hydrophobic TRB CDR3s. TRBV-TRBJ usage was similar across naive CXCR3 subsets but distinct in memory cells.

Sequenced material: naive CXCR3+ CD8+ T cells from blood. This sample's subset: CD45RO-CCR7+CD27+CD95- naive CD8+ T cells expressing CXCR3 (TNR3+). The chain has TRBV7-6 and TRBJ2-5; TCRdb lists TRBD1, though no DNA is available to test this call. The clonotype comes from a human donor in good health. Some clones in this sample may be carry-over from other donors' samples. The CDR3 sequence: CASSLEGGQGETQYF.